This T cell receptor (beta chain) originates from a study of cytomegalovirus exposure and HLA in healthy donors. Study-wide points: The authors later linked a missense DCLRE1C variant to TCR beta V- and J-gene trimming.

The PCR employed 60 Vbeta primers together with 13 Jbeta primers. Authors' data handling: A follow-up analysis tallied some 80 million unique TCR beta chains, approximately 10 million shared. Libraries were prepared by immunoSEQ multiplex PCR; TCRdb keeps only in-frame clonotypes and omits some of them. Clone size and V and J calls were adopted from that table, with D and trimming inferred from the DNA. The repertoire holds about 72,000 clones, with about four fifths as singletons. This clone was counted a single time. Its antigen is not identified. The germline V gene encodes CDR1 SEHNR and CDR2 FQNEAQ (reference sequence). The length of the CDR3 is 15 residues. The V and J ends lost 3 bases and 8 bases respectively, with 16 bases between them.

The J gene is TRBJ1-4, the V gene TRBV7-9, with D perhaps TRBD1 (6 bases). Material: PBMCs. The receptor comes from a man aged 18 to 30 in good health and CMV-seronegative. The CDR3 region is CASSFPGTNREKLFF. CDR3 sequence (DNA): TGTGCCAGCAGCTTCCCCGGGACAAATAGGGAAAAACTGTTTTTT. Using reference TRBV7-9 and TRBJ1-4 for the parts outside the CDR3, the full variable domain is DTGVSQNPRHKITKRGQNVTFRCDPISEHNRLYWYRQTLGQGPEFLTYFQNEAQLEKSRLLSDRFSAERPKGSFSTLEIQRTEQGDSAMYLCASSFPGTNREKLFFGSGTQLSVL.